This T cell receptor (beta chain) is drawn from a study of blood T cell repertoires in COVID-19. The overall study: Both acute and convalescent COVID-19 samples were obtained from the United States, Italy and Spain. T cells, B-cell-depleted T cells, or PBMCs supplied cDNA or gDNA.

Methods used by the authors: Amplification of reference gene primers provided the estimated nucleated cell counts. The table came from immunoSEQ multiplex PCR; TCRdb's copy has only in-frame clones and leaves some out. V, J and clone size are those of that table, while D and trimming were read from the DNA. The sample holds approximately 150,000 clones, around four fifths seen once. Patients from Seattle were sampled longitudinally, starting during active infection. V lost 7 bases, J lost 7 bases, and 13 bases lay in between. Germline loops: CDR1 ENHRY, CDR2 SYGVKD. The CDR3 extends over 12 amino acids.

Sequencing was carried out using peripheral blood. The chain combines TRBV10-3 with TRBJ1-2; D ambiguous. The TCR was taken from a woman aged 80 or over with COVID-19, enrolled during active disease. CDR3 bases: TGTGCCATCACCGACGGGGTGGCTGGCTACACCTTC. Protein: CAITDGVAGYTF.